One and the same sample provided the 23 T cell receptor beta chains below, sequenced in a study of shared clonotypes between healthy human individuals. The protocol was immunoSEQ multiplex PCR, while the TCRdb copy is restricted to in-frame clones and leaves out a portion. This table has roughly 1,600,000 clones, about 98.5% appearing once. The sequenced sample consisted of naive CD4+ T cells sorted from blood. As for subset: CD45RA+ positively selected. These receptors came from a young man in good health.

The V gene is TRBV28, the J gene TRBJ2-1, with 8 bases lining up with TRBD1. Germline V CDR1 and CDR2: MDHEN, SYDVKM. Trimming removed 3 bases from V and 3 bases from J; junction bases left unmatched: 7. This CDR3 has 16 residues. The CDR3 protein is CASSFPRTGLYNEQFF. The DNA of the CDR3 is TGTGCCAGCAGTTTCCCACGGACAGGGCTCTACAATGAGCAGTTCTTC.

The chain uses TRBV7-2 and TRBJ2-7, with no clear D. Germline CDR1 and CDR2: SGHTA and FQGNSA. This CDR3 spans 15 amino acids. With 1 base removed from V and 1 base from J, the gap between germline ends came to 11 bases. CDR3 bases: TGTGCCAGCAGCTTAGTAGGTATGCGGTCCTACGAGCAGTACTTC. It yields the protein CASSLVGMRSYEQYF.

In regard to this clone: The same CDR3 can be traced to other DNA sequences in this sample. The J gene is TRBJ2-6, the V gene TRBV9; maybe TRBD1 (6 bases). V was cut by 2 bases and J by 1 base, with 7 bases left in between. Germline V CDR1 and CDR2: SGDLS, YYNGEE. The CDR3 covers 15 residues. CDR3 nucleotide sequence: TGTGCCAGCAGCGTTCAGGGGTCTGGGGCCAACGTCCTGACTTTC. Amino acid sequence: CASSVQGSGANVLTF.

The gene calls are TRBV11-3 and TRBJ2-6, with D maybe TRBD2 (5 bases). The CDR3 loop spans 20 amino acids. V lost 5 bases, J lost 0 bases, and 23 bases lay in between. From germline, CDR1 is SGHNT and CDR2 YENEEA. Written as DNA, the CDR3 is TGTGCCAGCAGCCCGAGCCCGGAGGACGGAGTAGGCTCTGGGGCCAACGTCCTGACTTTC. Amino acids: CASSPSPEDGVGSGANVLTF.

The chain combines TRBV29-1 with TRBJ2-4; weak D call: TRBD1 (6 bases). CDR3 size: 13 residues. Per the germline V gene, CDR1 is SQVTM and CDR2 is ANQGSEA. The ends were cut back, 8 bases at V and 6 bases at J, with 17 bases in the middle. The CDR3 DNA is TGCAGCATACAGATCCGGGACACAAACATTCAGTACTTC. Translating gives CSIQIRDTNIQYF.

CDR3: CASRGGLPDEQYF. DNA for the CDR3: TGTGCCAGCAGGGGAGGACTGCCCGACGAGCAGTACTTC. This rearrangement joins TRBV2 to TRBJ2-7; a weak D match, TRBD2 (6 bases). The ends were cut back, 6 bases at V and 5 bases at J, with 14 bases in the middle. CDR1 and CDR2 from the germline V gene are SNHLY and FYNNEI. The CDR3 length is 13 residues. Together with reference TRBV2 and TRBJ2-7, the CDR3 gives the full variable domain: EPEVTQTPSHQVTQMGQEVILRCVPISNHLYFYWYRQILGQKVEFLVSFYNNEISEKSEIFDDQFSVERPDGSNFTLKIRSTKLEDSAMYFCASRGGLPDEQYFGPGTRLTVT.

J is TRBJ1-2 and V is TRBV6-5, with TRBD1 matching over 12 bases. The CDR3 is made up of 15 amino acids. Trimming removed 6 bases from V and 6 bases from J; junction bases left unmatched: 8. The germline V gene has CDR1 MNHEY and CDR2 SVGAGI. Written as DNA, the CDR3 is TGTGCCAGCAGCCGACGGGACAGGGGGCAGAATGGCTACACCTTC. It specifies CASSRRDRGQNGYTF.

The gene calls are TRBV7-2 and TRBJ2-7; D not certain. CDR1 is SGHTA, CDR2 FQGNSA, per germline. The CDR3 covers 13 residues. With 1 base removed from V and 4 bases from J, the gap between germline ends came to 8 bases. CDR3 sequence: CASSLDGRYEQYF. DNA of the CDR3: TGTGCCAGCAGCTTAGATGGCAGGTACGAGCAGTACTTC.

The rearrangement joins TRBV12-5 to TRBJ2-1; possibly TRBD1 for D (6 bases). There are 14 residues in the CDR3. CDR1 is LGHNT and CDR2 is FRNRAP in the germline V gene. CDR3 in amino acids: CAAKGDGRGNEQFF. The CDR3, as DNA: TGTGCCGCTAAGGGGGACGGTAGGGGCAATGAGCAGTTCTTC. The whole variable domain, filled in from reference TRBV12-5 and TRBJ2-1, reads DARVTQTPRHKVTEMGQEVTMRCQPILGHNTVFWYRQTMMQGLELLAYFRNRAPLDDSGMPKDRFSAEMPDATLATLKIQPSEPRDSAVYFCAAKGDGRGNEQFFGPGTRLTVL.

About this clone itself: The sample has other DNA sequences that encode this CDR3 too. This chain joins TRBV19 and TRBJ2-7, with 12 bases matching TRBD2. Trimming cost V 5 bases and J 3 bases; bases outside gene matches: 2. CDR3 length: 14 amino acids. Germline V lookup: CDR1 LNHDA, CDR2 SQIVND (reference sequence). The CDR3 sequence is CASSRTSGDYEQYF. CDR3 in DNA: TGTGCCAGTAGTCGGACTAGCGGGGACTACGAGCAGTACTTC.

The DNA for the CDR3 is TGCGCCAGCAGCACTAGCGGGAGGGCCGGGGATACGCAGTATTTT. Translated: CASSTSGRAGDTQYF. The V and J genes are TRBV5-1 and TRBJ2-3, with 13 positions matching TRBD2. The CDR3 has 15 amino acids. The germline V gene encodes CDR1 SGHRS and CDR2 YFSETQ. The V gene end was trimmed by 4 bases and the J gene end by 6 bases; junction bases not matched to a gene: 5.

This chain joins TRBV5-1 and TRBJ1-1, with D uncertain. Germline CDR1 and CDR2: SGHRS and YFSETQ. V gave up 0 bases and J gave up 1 base, with 10 bases separating them. CDR3 length equals 15 residues. The CDR3 spells CASSLETGKNTEAFF. CDR3 sequence (DNA): TGCGCCAGCAGCTTGGAAACGGGTAAGAACACTGAAGCTTTCTTT.

This chain links TRBV9 with TRBJ1-1, with 7 bases matching TRBD1. This CDR3 contains 17 residues. The germline gives CDR1 SGDLS, CDR2 YYNGEE. With V trimmed by 4 bases and J by 4 bases, 16 bases remained unmatched. The CDR3 is CASSPRTGRTAGTEAFF. The CDR3, as DNA: TGTGCCAGCAGCCCTCGGACAGGACGGACGGCGGGCACTGAAGCTTTCTTT.

The CDR3 loop is CASSQPGQGSEQYF. As DNA, the CDR3 is TGTGCCAGCTCACAACCGGGACAGGGTTCCGAGCAGTACTTC. This chain links TRBV18 with TRBJ2-7; 9 positions agree with TRBD1. V was pared by 4 bases and J by 6 bases, with 7 bases of the junction left unmatched. The CDR3 is 14 amino acids. Per the germline V gene, CDR1 is KGHSH and CDR2 is LQKENI.

The rearrangement joins TRBV25-1 to TRBJ2-3, with D possibly being TRBD2 (5 bases). With 0 bases removed from V and 0 bases from J, the gap between germline ends came to 10 bases. The CDR3 covers 16 residues. Germline CDR1 is MGHDK and CDR2 is SYGVNS. Written as DNA, the CDR3 is TGTGCCAGCAGTGAATACCTAGCCTATAGCACAGATACGCAGTATTTT. It translates to CASSEYLAYSTDTQYF.

The chain is built from TRBV27 and TRBJ1-5; D is perhaps TRBD1 (6 bases). The CDR3 contains 14 residues. CDR1 is MNHEY and CDR2 is SMNVEV in the germline V gene (reference sequence). V was trimmed by 3 bases and J by 5 bases, leaving 11 bases between them. CDR3 nucleotide sequence: TGTGCCAGCAGTTTTCCAGAGGGGGATCAGCCCCAGCATTTT. Translating it yields CASSFPEGDQPQHF.

The DNA of the CDR3 is TGTGCCAGCAGTGAATTGGGGCCAGATACGCAGTATTTT. Its translation: CASSELGPDTQYF. V usage is TRBV25-1 and J usage is TRBJ2-3, with TRBD1 as a possible D gene (5 bases). The CDR3 runs to 13 residues. V lost 1 base, J lost 4 bases, and 6 bases lay in between. The germline V gene has CDR1 MGHDK and CDR2 SYGVNS.

This clone was picked up one time. The CDR3 protein is CASSLMGANEKLFF. Written as DNA, the CDR3 is TGTGCCAGCAGCTTAATGGGGGCTAATGAAAAACTGTTTTTT. The chain employs TRBV7-9 and TRBJ1-4, with D perhaps matching TRBD1 (5 bases). V lost 2 bases and J 3 bases, leaving 7 bases between the germline ends. This CDR3 region has 14 residues. Germline CDR1 is SEHNR and CDR2 is FQNEAQ (reference sequence).

CDR3 nucleotides: TGCGCCAGCAGCTTGCGAATGGGACTAGCGGGAGTAAATGAGCAGTTCTTC. As protein: CASSLRMGLAGVNEQFF. This chain joins TRBV5-1 and TRBJ2-1; TRBD2 matches 14 bases. This CDR3 spans 17 amino acids. Germline loops: CDR1 SGHRS, CDR2 YFSETQ. V trimming: 1 base; J trimming: 7 bases; junction bases outside the gene matches: 7.

A remark on this clone: The same CDR3 also results from other DNA sequences found in this sample. V gene TRBV9 combines with J gene TRBJ2-6; D unresolved. The CDR3 loop spans 13 amino acids. Germline CDR1 and CDR2: SGDLS and YYNGEE. Trimming cost V 4 bases and J 3 bases, with 5 bases left between them. The CDR3 reads CASSPSGANVLTF. The CDR3 bases are TGTGCCAGCAGCCCGAGTGGGGCCAACGTCCTGACTTTC.

The chain links TRBV5-4 to TRBJ2-1; D gene unclear. The CDR3 runs to 16 residues. Germline assignment: CDR1 SGHNT and CDR2 YYREEE (reference sequence). V was pared by 1 base and J by 4 bases, with 15 bases between. The DNA for the CDR3 is TGTGCCAGCAGCTTGAGTAGTCGCGTGGGGTACAATGAGCAGTTCTTC. Translating gives CASSLSSRVGYNEQFF.

DNA of the CDR3: TGCGCCAGCAGCTTGCCGGAGAGCTACAATGAGCAGTTCTTC. It specifies CASSLPESYNEQFF. This chain links TRBV5-1 with TRBJ2-1, with D uncertain. The CDR3 spans 14 residues. Germline-derived CDR1 and CDR2 are SGHRS and YFSETQ. Trimming removed 1 base at V and 3 bases at J, with 8 bases between.

The chain is built from TRBV7-9 and TRBJ1-1, with 11 bases aligning to TRBD1. The V gene's germline CDR1 is SEHNR and CDR2 FQNEAQ (reference sequence). The CDR3 covers 16 residues. Germline trimming cut 5 bases from V and 3 bases from J; bases unmatched to any gene: 8. The CDR3 region is CASSHAGTGGYTEAFF. The CDR3 nucleotides are TGTGCCAGCAGCCATGCTGGGACAGGGGGATACACTGAAGCTTTCTTT.